This is a list of T cell receptor beta chains from one sample in a study of T cell responses to AZD1222 COVID-19 vaccine. TCRdb's copy holds only in-frame clones and misses some; the assay was immunoSEQ multiplex PCR. This sample has about 150,000 clones, with about 88% found just once. This sample comprised peripheral blood, obtained on day 0 of AZD1222 vaccination. Receptors were obtained from an adult in good health. The CDR3 runs from the conserved cysteine through the conserved F or W. A D gene is named only where the DNA matches it firmly. Clone size is not always given. Where it is, it says once, few, many or a class for expanded clones.

clone_size,d_call,j_call,v_call,cdr3_aa,cdr3_nt
.,TRBD1,TRBJ1-2,TRBV19,CASKTGTGKFGDYGYTF,TGTGCCAGTAAAACCGGGACAGGAAAGTTTGGAGACTATGGCTACACCTTC
.,TRBD2,TRBJ2-3,TRBV9,CASSVAGGPDTQYF,TGTGCCAGCAGCGTAGCGGGGGGGCCGGATACGCAGTATTTT
few,TRBD2,TRBJ2-5,TRBV6-5,CASSLGGTSRQETQYF,TGTGCCAGCAGTTTAGGCGGGACTAGCCGCCAAGAGACCCAGTACTTC
.,.,TRBJ2-1,TRBV2,CASSGRGSYNEQFF,TGTGCCAGCAGTGGTAGGGGCTCCTACAATGAGCAGTTCTTC
few,TRBD2,TRBJ2-5,TRBV9,CASSAHAGGGAGETQYF,TGTGCCAGCAGCGCCCATGCCGGCGGGGGGGCCGGAGAGACCCAGTACTTC
few,TRBD1,TRBJ2-7,TRBV10-3,CAISPGTGGSSGEQYF,TGTGCCATCAGCCCCGGGACAGGGGGCTCCTCCGGCGAGCAGTACTTC
.,.,TRBJ1-4,TRBV7-9,CASSLAGRNEKLFF,TGTGCCAGCAGCTTAGCGGGGAGGAATGAAAAACTGTTTTTT
once,.,TRBJ2-1,TRBV7-6,CASSLGGVSYNEQFF,TGTGCCAGCAGCTTAGGCGGAGTATCCTACAATGAGCAGTTCTTC
.,.,TRBJ1-1,TRBV14,CASSQVQGTEAFF,TGTGCCAGCAGCCAAGTGCAGGGCACTGAAGCTTTCTTT
.,.,TRBJ2-2,TRBV11-2,CASSLSRYRELFF,TGTGCCAGCAGCCTTAGCCGTTACAGGGAGCTGTTTTTT
.,.,TRBJ1-2,TRBV14,CASSQGRAYGYTF,TGTGCCAGCAGCCAAGGACGAGCCTATGGCTACACCTTC
few,.,TRBJ1-2,TRBV27,CASGPDFDMARAVGGYTF,TGTGCCAGCGGCCCCGACTTCGATATGGCTAGAGCAGTTGGCGGCTACACCTTC
.,.,TRBJ2-7,TRBV9,CASSVVYEQYF,TGTGCCAGCAGCGTAGTTTACGAGCAGTACTTC
.,TRBD2,TRBJ2-1,TRBV3-1/TRBV3-2,CASSHSVAGGGEQFF,TGTGCCAGCAGCCACAGCGTAGCGGGGGGAGGTGAGCAGTTCTTC
.,TRBD2,TRBJ2-3,TRBV11-2,CASSTSLAGSTDTQYF,TGTGCCAGCAGTACGTCACTAGCGGGGAGCACAGATACGCAGTATTTT
few,TRBD1,TRBJ1-2,TRBV3-1/TRBV3-2,CASSQGGGQGTYGYTF,TGTGCCAGCAGCCAAGGGGGGGGACAGGGGACCTATGGCTACACCTTC
.,TRBD1,TRBJ1-6,TRBV7-9,CASSSGGTVYSPLHF,TGTGCCAGCAGCTCGGGCGGGACAGTCTATTCACCCCTCCACTTT
.,.,TRBJ2-5,TRBV4-3,CASSQETWETQYF,TGCGCCAGCAGCCAAGAAACCTGGGAGACCCAGTACTTC
.,.,TRBJ2-7,TRBV27,CASSTAEGAYEQYF,TGTGCCAGCAGCACGGCGGAGGGGGCCTACGAGCAGTACTTC
.,.,TRBJ1-2,TRBV11-2,CASSSGLSYGYTF,TGTGCCAGCAGCTCAGGGCTGAGTTATGGCTACACCTTC
.,.,TRBJ2-5,TRBV7-9,CASSLVVLEETQYF,TGTGCCAGCAGCTTAGTGGTATTGGAAGAGACCCAGTACTTC
few,TRBD1,TRBJ1-5,TRBV3-1/TRBV3-2,CASSQQDRGDQPQHF,TGTGCCAGCAGCCAACAGGACAGGGGGGATCAGCCCCAGCATTTT
.,TRBD1,TRBJ2-7,TRBV5-1,CASSQGQLYEQYF,TGCGCCAGCAGCCAGGGACAGCTCTACGAGCAGTACTTC
many,.,TRBJ2-7,TRBV28,CASKGSPYEQYF,TGTGCCAGCAAGGGCAGTCCCTACGAGCAGTACTTC
.,TRBD2,TRBJ2-7,TRBV6-6,CASSLSRGGLYEQYF,TGTGCCAGCAGTCTTAGTCGGGGGGGGCTTTACGAGCAGTACTTC
.,.,TRBJ2-7,TRBV27,CASSLSRGYEQYF,TGTGCCAGCAGTTTGTCCAGGGGCTACGAGCAGTACTTC
.,TRBD1,TRBJ1-2,TRBV7-9,CASSWDGTVNYGYTF,TGTGCCAGCAGCTGGGATGGGACAGTCAACTATGGCTACACCTTC
.,.,TRBJ2-2,TRBV2,CASKRGNTGELFF,TGTGCCAGCAAGAGAGGTAACACCGGGGAGCTGTTTTTT
.,TRBD2,TRBJ2-5,TRBV10-2,CASLAGGQETQYF,TGCGCCAGCCTAGCGGGGGGACAAGAGACCCAGTACTTC
.,TRBD1,TRBJ2-2,TRBV4-3,CASSQPTGANTGELFF,TGCGCCAGCAGCCAGCCTACAGGGGCGAACACCGGGGAGCTGTTTTTT
.,.,TRBJ2-1,TRBV25-1,CASLGHSSANEQFF,TGTGCCAGTCTCGGGCATTCTTCTGCCAATGAGCAGTTCTTC
.,.,TRBJ1-2,TRBV6-5,CASSPAGSRGGYTF,TGTGCCAGCAGCCCCGCCGGCAGCCGCGGTGGCTACACCTTC
.,.,TRBJ2-7,TRBV14,CASSLYRDSYEQYF,TGTGCCAGCAGCCTCTACAGGGACTCCTACGAGCAGTACTTC
once,.,TRBJ1-4,TRBV4-3,CASSQVNLYTGAGLTNEKLFF,TGCGCCAGCAGCCAAGTTAACCTCTACACGGGGGCGGGTTTAACTAATGAAAAACTGTTTTTT
.,.,TRBJ1-1,TRBV7-2,CASSLALQGEAFF,TGTGCCAGCAGCTTAGCGCTACAGGGAGAAGCTTTCTTT
once,.,TRBJ1-1,TRBV7-9,CASSSGGWGTEAFF,TGTGCCAGCAGCTCTGGGGGCTGGGGAACTGAAGCTTTCTTT
.,.,TRBJ2-7,TRBV10-3,CAIRTSGPSSYEQYF,TGTGCCATCAGGACGAGCGGGCCCAGCTCCTACGAGCAGTACTTC
.,.,TRBJ1-2,TRBV4-1,CASSQDGTGNGYTF,TGCGCCAGCAGCCAAGACGGGACTGGCAATGGCTACACCTTC
.,.,TRBJ1-6,TRBV6-2/TRBV6-3,CASSYSREYNSPLHF,TGTGCCAGCAGTTACTCGAGGGAATATAATTCACCCCTCCACTTT
once,TRBD1,TRBJ1-2,TRBV29-1,CSVEPLAGGGYTF,TGCAGCGTTGAACCTCTGGCAGGGGGTGGCTACACCTTC
.,.,TRBJ1-2,TRBV7-2,CASSLAGRNGGYTF,TGTGCCAGCAGCTTAGCAGGGCGCAATGGGGGCTACACCTTC
.,.,TRBJ2-3,TRBV19,CASSIGGSTDTQYF,TGTGCCAGTAGTATAGGGGGCAGCACAGATACGCAGTATTTT
.,.,TRBJ2-7,TRBV6-5,CASSQIYEQYF,TGTGCCAGCAGTCAAATCTACGAGCAGTACTTC
.,.,TRBJ1-1,TRBV12-3/TRBV12-4,CASRVSAGGYAFF,TGTGCCAGCAGAGTTTCGGCGGGGGGGTATGCTTTCTTT
.,.,TRBJ2-5,TRBV20-1,CSASRAQETQYF,TGCAGTGCTAGTAGGGCACAAGAGACCCAGTACTTC
.,.,TRBJ1-2,TRBV4-3,CASSQDWSGRNYGYTF,TGCGCCAGCAGCCAAGATTGGTCGGGACGTAACTATGGCTACACCTTC
.,TRBD2,TRBJ2-1,TRBV7-9,CASSDYLLAGVLAEQFF,TGTGCCAGCAGCGACTACCTACTAGCGGGAGTGCTCGCTGAGCAGTTCTTC
.,.,TRBJ2-6,TRBV7-2,CASSQTSGANVLTF,TGTGCCAGCAGCCAAACATCTGGGGCCAACGTCCTGACTTTC
.,TRBD1,TRBJ1-1,TRBV6-5,CASRQGSWGTEAFF,TGTGCCAGCAGACAGGGGAGCTGGGGCACTGAAGCTTTCTTT
.,TRBD1,TRBJ2-2,TRBV9,CASSATGTGAAGELFF,TGTGCCAGCAGCGCCACCGGGACAGGGGCAGCCGGGGAGCTGTTTTTT
.,TRBD2,TRBJ2-3,TRBV9,CASSSPAHSGGRTDTQYF,TGTGCCAGCAGCTCTCCAGCCCATAGCGGGGGGCGCACAGATACGCAGTATTTT
.,.,TRBJ1-2,TRBV11-2,CASSLVSNYGYTF,TGTGCCAGCAGCTTGGTCTCTAACTATGGCTACACCTTC
.,.,TRBJ2-3,TRBV5-6,CASSGWAGTDTQYF,TGTGCCAGCAGCGGGTGGGCGGGCACAGATACGCAGTATTTT
.,.,TRBJ2-7,TRBV6-2/TRBV6-3,CASSYPGLGGLEQYF,TGTGCCAGCAGTTACCCAGGGTTGGGGGGCCTGGAGCAGTACTTC
.,TRBD1,TRBJ2-3,TRBV11-3,CASSLRQGAGTDTQYF,TGTGCCAGCAGCCTGAGACAGGGGGCGGGCACAGATACGCAGTATTTT